This TCR beta chain was sequenced in a study of cytomegalovirus exposure and HLA in healthy donors (dated by TCRdb to about 2017). Study-wide context: An earlier analysis of 587 of the donors reported roughly 300 Gb of sequence data and some 120 million unique TCR beta sequences from about 200 million T cells. On average, around 240,000 unique TCR beta nucleotide sequences were sequenced per donor among 398 genotyped donors of the cohort, with roughly 19% of those sequences being non-productive. Besides the first cohort of approximately 670 subjects, a separate validation cohort made up of over a hundred different subjects was used. Donor age, sex, ethnicity and CMV serostatus were compiled alongside the repertoire data. Both class I and class II loci were covered by HLA typing, at four-digit resolution. Among the roughly 410 genotyped donors, 75% to 90% belonged to the genetic ancestry cluster associated with self-reported Caucasian donors. All discovery cohort repertoires had been generated using a single sequencing platform. To study patterns of TCR occurrence, a later analysis re-analyzed previously published TCR beta repertoires from 600 to 750 donors and added high-resolution HLA genotyping. Using immunosequencing, the study profiled T cell repertoires from 640 or so subjects and related those repertoires to cytomegalovirus serostatus. The number of typed donors differed by locus: roughly 620-640 for A, B, C, DRB1 and DQB1; 500 to 550 for DQA1; approximately 610 for DPA1; and roughly 470 for DPB1. In the later analysis, no new phenotypic data were used to find candidate immune exposures; instead, reliance was placed on TCR beta sequences and their occurrence across donors. An early release covering roughly 580 HLA-typed donors comprised about 310 gigabases of sequencing data and roughly 85 million unique TCR sequences. A later genetic analysis took genome-wide SNP genotypes for about three fifths of the roughly 700 donors and used that subset as a discovery cohort. To predict cytomegalovirus infection status, the study combined high-throughput TCR immunosequencing, statistical association of individual TCRs with disease status, and machine learning. To decide whether each TCR beta V gene segment behaved as functional or pseudogenic, an earlier analysis of some 580 of the donors relied on high-throughput TCR beta sequencing. Four or five DR-DQ haplotypes were handled as single units for association and clustering because linkage in the cohort was strong. The study was designed to test whether signatures of past pathogen exposure could be identified by cataloging public T cell receptors. Findings and caveats that apply to the study as a whole: Correlated functional status among segregating V segments might reflect linkage disequilibrium, but an unknown experimental factor could not be ruled out. When HLA alleles, especially DR and DQ, strongly co-occurred, TCR associations were difficult to assign to individual alleles. In the study, some 180 TCR beta chains were listed as associated with cytomegalovirus. A few of the identified cytomegalovirus-associated TCR beta chains were confirmed in vitro to be specific for cytomegalovirus antigens. Presence/absence analyses assumed roughly uniform sequencing depth across donors, an assumption that may not hold. In a later analysis, the rate of TCR association differed among HLA loci, with DRB1 alleles having the most associated TCRs and HLA-C alleles having the fewest. Compared with the roughly 700-donor mean, donors in an Asian-associated ancestry cluster had fewer N-insertions in productive TCRs, according to a later genetic analysis. Some IMGT-functional V segments, including TRBV6-2 and TRBV6-3, could not be distinguished by the 87-base-pair reads and were therefore excluded. An earlier analysis of around 500 of the donors showed that most TCR beta V segments appeared in productive rearrangements either about 87% or about 30% of the time, which broadly matched IMGT annotations. Most TCR sequences were seen in very few donors, while some public TCRs were found in many individuals. In a later analysis, several top co-occurrence clusters were reported to appear linked to parvovirus B19, influenza, CMV and Epstein-Barr virus. A later analysis found that HLA-associated TCR beta chains were more clonally expanded and had lower generation probabilities than equally common non-associated chains. A later analysis associated about 18,000 TCR beta sequences with specific HLA alleles at a false discovery rate of 0.05. V-gene and J-gene trimming of TCR beta chains was associated with a missense DCLRE1C variant in a later genetic analysis, and the association was replicated in an independent cohort. In a later analysis, most CMV-associated TCR beta chains were found to appear HLA-restricted, with HLA associations seemingly driven largely by CMV exposure. According to the authors, the approach could potentially be generalized to other disease states and immunological phenotypes. The only immune exposure information available for the cohort was CMV serostatus. A cluster of highly shared sequence variants was judged likely to represent a technical artifact of the sequencing pipeline. Only TCR beta chains were sequenced in this cohort, and the absence of alpha or paired-chain data limited detectable features. Because some donors lacked HLA typing at each locus, the association tests relied only on the typed subset. A further reported finding was that TCR beta sequences accurately predicted the HLA-A and HLA-B alleles for most subjects in the first cohort. Because counts were too low, seventeen rarely observed V segments, including chromosome 9 orphons, were left out of the earlier analysis of over 550 of the donors. Cytomegalovirus status was reported to be diagnosed by the classifier with high specificity and sensitivity in both the original and validation cohorts.

The library was prepared using the immunoSEQ multiplex PCR assay. The multiplex PCR relied on a mix of 60 forward primers for TCR Vbeta segments and 13 reverse primers for TCR Jbeta segments. The CDR3 region of rearranged TCR beta genes was amplified from genomic DNA with a multiplex PCR assay. Amplified TCR beta libraries were sequenced as 87-base-pair reads on the Illumina HiSeq System. In the original analysis: A later analysis counted about 76 million unique TCR beta chains across the 550 to 750 repertoires, and 10 million to 11 million of these chains were shared by at least two donors. Raw reads were error-corrected and collapsed into unique sequences with a nearest-neighbor algorithm that merged closely related sequences to remove PCR and sequencing errors. V, D and J gene segments were assigned by aligning CDR3 sequences to IMGT reference sequences. For a sequence to be retained, a match of at least six nucleotides was required to both a V gene segment and a J gene segment. Rearrangements were called productive when the CDR3 lacked stop codons and stayed in frame with V and J; all others were non-productive. Following IMGT convention, CDR3 was defined as the stretch from the second conserved V-encoded cysteine to the conserved J-encoded phenylalanine. In an earlier analysis of approximately 590 of the donors, sequences lacking an unambiguous match to a single V gene segment were excluded. An earlier analysis of fewer than 650 of the donors classified V segments as functional when productive rearrangements were above 56.7% and as segregating when the standard deviation between donors was above 5%. A statistical classification framework was built for diagnosing cytomegalovirus status from the catalog of TCR beta chain sequences. In a later analysis, TCR nucleotide sequences were compared against IMGT/GENE-DB human TR gene sequences so that V and J genes could be assigned. A later analysis assigned CDR3 sequences and most-parsimonious VDJ recombination scenarios with the TCRdist pipeline. In a later analysis, each TCR beta chain was defined by its CDR3 amino acid sequence together with its V-gene family, and reads lacking a unique V-gene family were excluded. To address suspected cross-contamination and a sequencing artifact, a later analysis removed some 620 highly shared, low-generation-probability nucleotide sequences. In a later analysis, a clonal expansion index was calculated for each public chain from normalized within-repertoire ranks of inferred template counts. Generation probabilities in a later analysis came from a VDJ recombination model fitted to out-of-frame rearrangements, and those results were checked against IGoR. Hypergeometric tests were used in a later analysis to score TCR-TCR, TCR-HLA and TCR-CMV co-occurrence, with a repertoire-size bias correction applied to the TCR pairs. In a later analysis, false discovery rates were estimated by permuting HLA or CMV assignments 20 times. A later analysis grouped co-occurring TCRs with DBSCAN, adding TCRdist sequence similarity when clustering within HLA-allele-positive subsets. Repertoires with fewer than 30,000 or more than 120,000 public chains, plus five repertoires with anomalous nucleotide sharing, were excluded from co-occurrence clustering. Imported from immuneACCESS, the table was reduced by TCRdb to in-frame sequences with V and J called. These copies leave out some clones; in studies compared against another copy, an unresolved V gene accounts for under half, and the cause of the remainder is not known. That table supplies the V and J calls and clone size; D and trimming were determined from the DNA. The sample yields some 110,000 clones; roughly three fifths were counted once. The leading ten clones occupy approximately 1.4% of the sample.

A remark on this clone: The antigen it recognizes is unknown. One junction end disagrees with the germline gene, perhaps due to a read error.

CDR1 and CDR2 were assigned from the germline V gene as SQVTM and ANQGSEA. The cysteine opens and the phenylalanine closes a CDR3 of 13 amino acids. Only the CDR3 portion is preserved as DNA: 39 bases, with reading frame beginning at the first base. In total, fewer than 750 healthy bone marrow donors made up the cohort. All cohort members were sampled while nominally healthy, although unrecorded immune exposures were likely present. The donor was CMV seronegative and belonged to the group of 320 or so seronegative cohort members. A peripheral blood sample was collected from each donor, and TCR beta sequencing was performed on peripheral blood mononuclear cells. Genomic DNA was extracted from the blood cell samples with the Qiagen DNeasy Blood Extraction Kit.

The sequenced material came from PBMCs. The chain is encoded by TRBV29-1 joined to TRBJ1-4; no D gene call is confident. The clonotype was recovered from a man between 18 and 35 years old in good health and CMV-seronegative. The CDR3 protein sequence reads: CSAFGWAKEKLFF. The nucleotides read TGCAGCGCCTTTGGGTGGGCTAAAGAAAAACTGTTTTTT.